The 21 T cell receptor beta chains reported below all come from one sample, sequenced in a study of response to subunit inactivated influenza vaccine (dated by TCRdb to the late 2010s). Library creation used RT-PCR. The sequencing machine was an Illumina HiSeq 2500. TCRdb trimmed the raw reads at Q25, called clones with MiXCR and kept productive beta chains. Under each unique CDR3 protein, matching rows form one entry showing the most common genes and DNA. This sample holds more than 500,000 distinct CDR3 sequences; 11% were observed only once. About 10% of the sample belongs to the ten largest clones. This sample also belongs to another study, concerning T cells expressing NK-cell markers. As noted in the second study: TCR beta cDNA libraries were prepared using 5'RACE template switching, which introduced a universal primer site and unique molecular identifiers.

Sequencing used PBMCs from blood, obtained on the day of vaccination. The receptors here all came from a man between 50 and 59 years old who received an inactivated influenza vaccine. Donor details come from another sample of the same person, matched by shared clones.

This clonotype appeared a few times. The V gene is TRBV28, the J gene TRBJ1-1; tentative D call: TRBD1 (5 bases). This CDR3 spans 15 amino acids. V dropped 1 base and J dropped 6 bases, with 15 bases sitting between them. The germline gives CDR1 MDHEN, CDR2 SYDVKM. CDR3 DNA: TGTGCCAGCAGTTTATTTTATGGGGGGAAAGCTGAAGCTTTCTTT. This gives the protein CASSLFYGGKAEAFF.

The chain has TRBV15 and TRBJ1-2; 8 positions match TRBD1. CDR1 is LNHNV and CDR2 is YYDKDF in the germline V gene (reference sequence). V lost 6 bases to trimming and J lost 3 bases; unmatched junction nucleotides: 9. CDR3 length equals 15 residues. Written as DNA, the CDR3 is TGTGCCACCAGTGCAGGGGGCGACGGGGACTATGGCTACACCTTC. Translating gives CATSAGGDGDYGYTF.

The gene calls are TRBV5-1 and TRBJ1-2; 10 nucleotides line up with TRBD1. J gave up 8 bases and V 0 bases, and 4 bases lay outside the gene matches. CDR3 size: 14 residues. Germline V CDR1 and CDR2: SGHRS, YFSETQ. CDR3 amino acids: CASSLGDRGYGYTF. For the CDR3, the DNA is TGCGCCAGCAGCTTGGGGGACAGGGGTTACGGCTACACCTTC.

This clonotype was seen more than once but under ten times. The rearrangement joins TRBV28 to TRBJ2-2; maybe TRBD1 (5 bases). V gave up 3 bases and J gave up 0 bases, with 26 bases separating them. CDR3 length: 21 amino acids. The germline CDR1 and CDR2 sequences are MDHEN and SYDVKM. CDR3 loop: CASSFFPSRSQGRANTGELFF. The CDR3 region has the DNA TGTGCCAGCAGTTTTTTTCCGTCCCGCAGCCAGGGTCGGGCGAACACCGGGGAGCTGTTTTTT.

The gene calls are TRBV30 and TRBJ2-1, with 7 bases identical to TRBD2. This CDR3 has 15 residues. CDR1 is GTSNPN and CDR2 is SVGIG in the germline V gene (reference sequence). The V gene end was trimmed by 2 bases and the J gene end by 4 bases; junction bases not matched to a gene: 8. The CDR3 is CAWSPPQRGYNEQFF. CDR3 in DNA: TGTGCCTGGAGTCCTCCACAGCGGGGTTACAATGAGCAGTTCTTC.

The rearrangement uses TRBV12-3 or TRBV12-4 and TRBJ2-5; tentative D call: TRBD2 (6 bases). Trimming took 4 bases from V and 4 from J, leaving 7 bases between them. This CDR3 contains 12 residues. Here the CDR3 DNA reads TGTGCCAGCAGTTGGAGGGGAGAGACCCAGTACTTC. Translated, it gives CASSWRGETQYF.

This clonotype was counted ten times or more. The chain is built from TRBV5-6 and TRBJ2-5; 12 bases fit TRBD2. Unmatched junction bases numbered 13, after V lost 9 bases and J lost 10 bases. CDR3 length: 14 residues. CDR1 and CDR2 (germline): SGHDT, YYEEEE. The CDR3 nucleotides read TGTGCCACCTACCGACTAGCGGGAGATAGGGACCAGTACTTC. Translating gives CATYRLAGDRDQYF.

Only a few counts were recorded for this clonotype. This sequence joins TRBV6-1 and TRBJ2-2; D tentatively reads TRBD1 or TRBD2 (6 bases each). Germline loops: CDR1 MNHNS, CDR2 SASEGT. This CDR3 has 17 residues. V lost 7 bases and J lost 0, with 18 bases in between. CDR3 sequence: CASKLGGGTANTGELFF. CDR3 DNA: TGTGCCAGCAAACTCGGAGGGGGGACCGCGAACACCGGGGAGCTGTTTTTT.

A few counts support this clonotype. The chain couples TRBV3-1 to TRBJ2-5; D is perhaps TRBD1 (6 bases). This CDR3 region has 14 residues. Trimming removed 3 bases at V and 2 bases at J, with 10 bases between. Germline values: CDR1 LGHDT, CDR2 YNNKEL (reference sequence). CDR3: CASSQGHRQETQYF. DNA for the CDR3: TGTGCCAGCAGCCAGGGACATAGGCAAGAGACCCAGTACTTC.

The chain uses TRBV29-1 and TRBJ2-1; 11 bases line up with TRBD1. CDR3 size: 12 residues. CDR1 and CDR2 (germline): SQVTM, ANQGSEA. The CDR3 protein is CRTGQGAGEQFF. The CDR3 coding sequence is TGCAGGACTGGACAGGGGGCGGGTGAGCAGTTCTTC.

The chain employs TRBV9 and TRBJ2-7, with 7 bases aligning to TRBD1. The V gene's germline CDR1 is SGDLS and CDR2 YYNGEE. The CDR3 sequence is 15 residues long. V gave up 4 bases and J gave up 4 bases; unmatched junction bases: 11. The CDR3 sequence is CASSQTGTDHYEQYF. DNA for the CDR3: TGTGCCAGCAGCCAGACCGGGACAGACCATTACGAGCAGTACTTC.

V and J are TRBV20-1 and TRBJ1-3; D may be TRBD1 (5 bases). This CDR3 contains 15 residues. The V gene's germline CDR1 is DFQATT and CDR2 SNEGSKA (reference sequence). The V and J ends lost 3 bases and 4 bases respectively, with 16 bases between them. The CDR3 coding sequence is TGCAGTGCTAGGGGACTTGGGGAGGCCGGAAACACCATATATTTT. It specifies CSARGLGEAGNTIYF.

The chain couples TRBV2 to TRBJ2-5; possibly TRBD1 or TRBD2 for D (5 bases each). Germline lookup yields CDR1 SNHLY and CDR2 FYNNEI. The CDR3 contains 15 residues. V lost 8 bases, J lost 2 bases, and 18 bases lay in between. CDR3 protein: CASGGVAGLQETQYF. The CDR3 DNA is TGTGCCAGCGGGGGAGTTGCGGGTTTACAAGAGACCCAGTACTTC.

This clonotype came up a few times. The chain combines TRBV5-5 with TRBJ2-5; D may match TRBD1 or TRBD2 (5 bases each). There are 14 residues in the CDR3. The V end lost 7 bases, the J end lost 4 bases, and 17 bases lay between the germline ends. Germline V gene data show CDR1 as SGHKS and CDR2 as YYEKEE (reference sequence). CDR3 loop: CASLPRGGGETQYF. In DNA, the CDR3 is TGTGCCAGCCTTCCTCGTGGGGGTGGAGAGACCCAGTACTTC.

This clonotype was found a few times. This sequence joins TRBV7-2 and TRBJ2-5, with a weak D call TRBD2 (6 bases). The CDR3 runs 16 residues. The V end was cut by 4 bases, the J end by 4 bases, with 19 bases between. Germline CDR1 reads SGHTA; CDR2 reads FQGNSA. Here the CDR3 DNA reads TGTGCCAGCAGCTCAGACGCGGGACTTTTAGGAGAGACCCAGTACTTC. As protein: CASSSDAGLLGETQYF.

This chain links TRBV20-1 with TRBJ2-2, with TRBD2 matching 9 bases. Germline trimming cut 0 bases from V and 5 bases from J; bases unmatched to any gene: 4. Per germline, CDR1 DFQATT and CDR2 SNEGSKA (reference sequence). The CDR3 is made up of 15 amino acids. CDR3 bases: TGCAGTGCTAGAGATGGGGCGGGAGGGACCGGGGAGCTGTTTTTT. Its translation is CSARDGAGGTGELFF.

This clonotype was picked up a small number of times. The chain is built from TRBV6-1 and TRBJ2-1; D is undetermined. The germline gives CDR1 MNHNS, CDR2 SASEGT. The CDR3 extends over 16 amino acids. V shed 6 bases and J shed 4 bases, with 19 bases lying between them. The DNA of the CDR3 is TGTGCCAGCAGGCCACGTCCGGGCCAAGATTACAATGAGCAGTTCTTC. Encoded protein: CASRPRPGQDYNEQFF.

This clonotype was recorded only once. The junction departs from germline at one end; a sequencing error may be responsible. The rearrangement uses TRBV7-2 and TRBJ1-1; 9 bases align to TRBD1. The CDR3 consists of 15 residues. Germline V gene data show CDR1 as SGHTA and CDR2 as FQGNSA. DNA of the CDR3: TGTGCCAGCAGCTTAGTAGGGACAGGGAACCCTGAAGCTTTCTTT. Amino acid sequence: CASSLVGTGNPEAFF.

The chain employs TRBV4-3 and TRBJ2-3; no clear D gene. V gave up 1 base and J gave up 8 bases, with 13 bases separating them. CDR3 size: 14 residues. Germline CDR1 and CDR2: LGHNA and YSLEER. CDR3 in amino acids: CASSQGGRYLTQYF. In DNA, the CDR3 is TGCGCCAGCAGCCAAGGCGGTCGCTATCTTACGCAGTATTTT.

The chain combines TRBV20-1 with TRBJ2-1; the match to TRBD2 covers 12 bases. V lost 5 bases and J lost 8; bases outside the gene matches: 10. Germline V gene lookup returns CDR1 DFQATT and CDR2 SNEGSKA (reference sequence). This CDR3 has 15 amino acids. CDR3 coding DNA: TGCAGTGCTTTTCCGACTAGCGGGAGTGTCGATGAGCAGTTCTTC. It is translated as CSAFPTSGSVDEQFF.

The chain recombines TRBV25-1 with TRBJ1-4; D is ambiguous. V lost 2 bases and J 5 bases, leaving 9 bases between the germline ends. The CDR3 is made up of 14 amino acids. Germline V gene sequence: CDR1 MGHDK, CDR2 SYGVNS. CDR3 nucleotide sequence: TGTGCCAGCAGTGAACTTTACAAGAATGAAAAACTGTTTTTT. Translating it yields CASSELYKNEKLFF.